The 8 T cell receptor gamma chains given below trace back to one sample, sequenced in a study of gamma-delta chains in newborns, infants, children. TCRdb re-identified clones in the reads via CATT. The sample has 2,000 to 2,500 gamma-chain clones; about 32% are singletons. The specimen was blood. These receptors all stem from a child who was a newborn, infant or young child, either healthy, febrile or measles-vaccinated (not recorded which).

Note on this clone: Other DNA sequences in this sample translate to the same CDR3. The chain has TRGV2 and TRGJP2. Germline trimming cut 0 bases from V and 11 bases from J; bases unmatched to any gene: 3. The CDR3 runs 12 residues. Germline V gives CDR1 EGSNGY, CDR2 YDSYNSKV. CDR3 amino acids: CATWDGRWIKTF. The CDR3 coding sequence is TGTGCCACCTGGGACGGGCGGTGGATCAAGACGTTT.

This clone was recorded a few times. Compared with germline, one end of the junction differs, possibly owing to a read error. This chain joins TRGV9 and TRGJP. The germline V gene encodes CDR1 GITISATS and CDR2 ISYDGTV (reference sequence). The CDR3 is 16 amino acids. CDR3 in amino acids: CALWEPQELGEKIKVF. CDR3 nucleotide sequence: TGTGCCTTGTGGGAGCCCCAAGAGTTGGGCGAAAAAATCAAGGTATTC.

The V call is TRGV9, the J call TRGJP2. CDR3 length: 10 amino acids. The germline CDR1 and CDR2 sequences are GITISATS and ISYDGTV (reference sequence). The V segment lost 9 bases and the J segment 5 bases; nucleotides outside the gene matches: 0. CDR3 in amino acids: CALSDWIKTF. For the CDR3, the DNA is TGTGCCTTGAGTGATTGGATCAAGACGTTT.

V usage is TRGV9 and J usage is TRGJP. This CDR3 comprises 17 residues. With 1 base clipped from V and 9 bases from J, the junction kept 9 bases outside the gene matches. Per germline, CDR1 GITISATS and CDR2 ISYDGTV (reference sequence). DNA of the CDR3: TGTGCCTTGTGGGAGGTTCTCAACGGGTTGGGCAAAAAAATCAAGGTATTT. Translated, it gives CALWEVLNGLGKKIKVF.

This clone has only a few counts. The rearrangement joins TRGV9 to TRGJP. The CDR3 loop spans 17 amino acids. The J segment lost 6 bases and the V segment lost 0 bases, leaving 5 bases of the junction unmatched. Germline V lookup: CDR1 GITISATS, CDR2 ISYDGTV (reference sequence). CDR3 loop: CALWEVPRELGKKIKVF. CDR3 in DNA: TGTGCCTTGTGGGAGGTGCCTCGAGAGTTGGGCAAAAAAATCAAGGTATTT.

J is TRGJP and V is TRGV9. Germline lookup yields CDR1 GITISATS and CDR2 ISYDGTV (reference sequence). With 0 bases clipped from V and 7 bases from J, the junction kept 6 bases outside the gene matches. This CDR3 spans 17 amino acids. This CDR3 is CALWEVHFELGKKIKVF. The CDR3 DNA reads as TGTGCCTTGTGGGAGGTGCACTTTGAGTTGGGCAAAAAAATCAAGGTATTT.

In the case of this clone: A much larger clone lies one base from this, so it may be a read error. The sample has other DNA sequences that encode this CDR3 too. The V call is TRGV9, the J call TRGJP. V shed 1 base, J shed 3 bases, and the junction held 3 bases outside the gene matches. CDR1 is GITISATS and CDR2 is ISYDGTV in the germline V gene (reference sequence). The CDR3 is made up of 17 amino acids. CDR3 sequence reads: CALWEVLQELGKKIKVF. Here the CDR3 DNA reads TGTGCCTTGTGGGAGGTTTTGCAAGAGTTGGGCAAAAAAATCAAGGTATTT.

This clone showed up just a few times. This chain links TRGV2 with TRGJ1 or TRGJ2. With 2 bases clipped from V and 6 bases from J, the junction kept 7 bases outside the gene matches. CDR3 length: 13 amino acids. Germline V gene sequence: CDR1 EGSNGY, CDR2 YDSYNSKV. For the CDR3, the DNA is TGTGCCACCTGGGACGTAGGGGGTTATAAGAAACTCTTT. Translating it yields CATWDVGGYKKLF.